This TCR beta chain was recorded in a study of molecular identifiers for immune sequencing clone quantification. The CDR3 sequence is 15 residues long. Germline V CDR1 and CDR2: MNHEY, SVGAGI. Both previously described methods and listed TCR primers were employed to make bulk TCR libraries. MiXCR, applied by TCRdb to the PCR reads, yields one record per CDR3 protein. Of 300,000 to 400,000 distinct CDR3 sequences listed, under 25% are singletons. Study results and caveats: Jurkat TCR RNA spiked in from one cell (amid approximately 1 million naive cells) was reportedly detectable.

Naive CD8 T cells underwent sorting with the CD8+CD4-CCR7+CD45RA+ definition. Of note for this clonotype: Its antigen is undetermined. The junction does not match germline at one end; this may be a read error.

The receptor comes from a human donor in good health. Some libraries in this study had Jurkat cell RNA spiked in. The chain uses TRBV6-5 and TRBJ2-1, with D perhaps given as TRBD1 or TRBD2 (5 bases each). Sequenced: naive CD8+ T cells from blood, with Jurkat cell RNA spiked in. The subset here: FACS-sorted CD8+CD4-CCR7+CD45RA+ naive T cells. The CDR3 here is CASSVGRSSYNGQFF. The CDR3 bases are TGTGCCAGCAGCGTGGGACGGAGCTCCTACAATGGGCAGTTCTTC.